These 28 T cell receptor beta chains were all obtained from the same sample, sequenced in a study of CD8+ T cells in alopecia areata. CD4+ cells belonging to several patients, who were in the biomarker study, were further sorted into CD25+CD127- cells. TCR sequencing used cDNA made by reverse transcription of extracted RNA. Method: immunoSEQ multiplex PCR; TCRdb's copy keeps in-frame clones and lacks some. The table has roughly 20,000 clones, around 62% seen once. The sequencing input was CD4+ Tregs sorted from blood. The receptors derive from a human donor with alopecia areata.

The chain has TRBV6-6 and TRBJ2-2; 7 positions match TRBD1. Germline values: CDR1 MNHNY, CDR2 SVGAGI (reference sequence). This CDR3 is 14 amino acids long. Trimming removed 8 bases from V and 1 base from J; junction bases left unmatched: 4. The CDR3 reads CASRDSQNTGELFF. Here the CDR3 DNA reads TGTGCCAGCCGGGACAGTCAGAACACCGGGGAGCTGTTTTTT.

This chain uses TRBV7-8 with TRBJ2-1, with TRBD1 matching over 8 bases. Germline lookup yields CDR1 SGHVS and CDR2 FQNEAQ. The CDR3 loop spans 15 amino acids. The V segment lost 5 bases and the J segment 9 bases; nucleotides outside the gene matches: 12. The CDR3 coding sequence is TGTGCCAGCAGCGTTGACAGGGGCGTTCGTGTTGAGCAGTTCTTC. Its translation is CASSVDRGVRVEQFF.

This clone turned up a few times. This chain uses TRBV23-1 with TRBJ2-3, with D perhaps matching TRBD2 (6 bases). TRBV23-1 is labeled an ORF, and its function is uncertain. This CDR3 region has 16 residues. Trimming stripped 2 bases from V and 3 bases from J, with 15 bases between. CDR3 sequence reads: CASSQGTPLRTDTQYF. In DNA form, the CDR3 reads TGCGCCAGCAGTCAAGGGACTCCCTTGAGAACAGATACGCAGTATTTT.

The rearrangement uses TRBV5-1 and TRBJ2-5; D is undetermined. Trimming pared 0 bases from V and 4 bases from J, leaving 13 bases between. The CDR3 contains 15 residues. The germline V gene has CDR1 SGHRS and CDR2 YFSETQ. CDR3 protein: CASSLAVGRAETQYF. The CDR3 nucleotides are TGCGCCAGCAGCTTGGCTGTGGGCAGAGCAGAGACCCAGTACTTC.

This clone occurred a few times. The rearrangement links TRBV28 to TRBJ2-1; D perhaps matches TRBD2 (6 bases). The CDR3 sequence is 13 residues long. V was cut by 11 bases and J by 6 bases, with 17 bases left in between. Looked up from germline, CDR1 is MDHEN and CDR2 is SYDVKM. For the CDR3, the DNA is TGTGCCTGGAGGGGCAGGGTACGCAATGAGCAGTTCTTC. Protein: CAWRGRVRNEQFF.

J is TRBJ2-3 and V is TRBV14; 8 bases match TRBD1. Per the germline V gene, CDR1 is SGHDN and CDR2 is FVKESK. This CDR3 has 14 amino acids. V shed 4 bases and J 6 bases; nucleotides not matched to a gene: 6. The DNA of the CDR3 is TGTGCCAGCAGCCCCGCCAGGGGGCTTGATACGCAGTATTTT. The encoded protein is CASSPARGLDTQYF.

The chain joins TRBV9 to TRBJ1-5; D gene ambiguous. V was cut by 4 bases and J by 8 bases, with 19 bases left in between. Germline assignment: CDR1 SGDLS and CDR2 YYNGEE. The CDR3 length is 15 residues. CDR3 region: CASSPHPTSLEPQHF. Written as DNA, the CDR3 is TGTGCCAGCAGCCCCCACCCGACAAGCTTGGAGCCCCAGCATTTT.

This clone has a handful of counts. The CDR3 DNA is TGTGCCAGCAGTTACTCAGCCTCCAGCGTGACCCAGTACTTC. Its protein product is CASSYSASSVTQYF. This sequence joins TRBV6-6 and TRBJ2-5; unclear D gene. The CDR3 has 14 amino acids. Germline V gene lookup returns CDR1 MNHNY and CDR2 SVGAGI (reference sequence). The V end was cut by 0 bases, the J end by 7 bases, with 12 bases between.

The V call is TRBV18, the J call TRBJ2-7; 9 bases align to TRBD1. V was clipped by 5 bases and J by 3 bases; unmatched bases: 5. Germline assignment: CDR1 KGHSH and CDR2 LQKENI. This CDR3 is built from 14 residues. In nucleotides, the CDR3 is TGTGCCAGCTCAGAGACAGGGGGTATCTACGAGCAGTACTTC. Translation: CASSETGGIYEQYF.

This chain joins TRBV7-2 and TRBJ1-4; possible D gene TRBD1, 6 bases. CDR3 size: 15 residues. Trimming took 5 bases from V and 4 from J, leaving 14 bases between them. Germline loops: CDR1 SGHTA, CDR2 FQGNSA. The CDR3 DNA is TGTGCCAGCAGCAGTCGAGGACAGTTTAATGAAAAACTGTTTTTT. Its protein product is CASSSRGQFNEKLFF.

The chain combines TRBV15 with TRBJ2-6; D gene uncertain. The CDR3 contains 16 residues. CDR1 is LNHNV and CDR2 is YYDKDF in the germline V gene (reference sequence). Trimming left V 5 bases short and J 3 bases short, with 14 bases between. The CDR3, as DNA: TGTGCCACCAGCCCCATGAAAGGGCGTGGGGCCAACGTCCTGACTTTC. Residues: CATSPMKGRGANVLTF.

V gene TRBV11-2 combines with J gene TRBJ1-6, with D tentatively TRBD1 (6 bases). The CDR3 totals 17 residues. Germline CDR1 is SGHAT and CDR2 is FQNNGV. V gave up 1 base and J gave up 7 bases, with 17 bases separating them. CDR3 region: CASSLVRAGVGNSPLHF. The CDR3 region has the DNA TGTGCCAGCAGCTTAGTAAGGGCAGGGGTTGGCAATTCACCCCTCCACTTT.

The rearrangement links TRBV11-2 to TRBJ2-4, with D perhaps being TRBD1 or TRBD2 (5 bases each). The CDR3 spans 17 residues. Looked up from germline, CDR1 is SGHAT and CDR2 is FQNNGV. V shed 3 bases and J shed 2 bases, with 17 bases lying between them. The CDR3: CASSFPFGGRTKNIQYF. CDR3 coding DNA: TGTGCCAGCAGCTTCCCCTTTGGGGGTCGTACCAAAAACATTCAGTACTTC.

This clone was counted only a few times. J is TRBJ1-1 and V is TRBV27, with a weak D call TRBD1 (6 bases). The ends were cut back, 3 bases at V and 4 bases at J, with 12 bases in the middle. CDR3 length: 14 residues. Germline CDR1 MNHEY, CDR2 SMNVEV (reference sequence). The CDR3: CASSLGGAGTEAFF. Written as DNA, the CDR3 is TGTGCCAGCAGTTTGGGGGGCGCGGGCACTGAAGCTTTCTTT.

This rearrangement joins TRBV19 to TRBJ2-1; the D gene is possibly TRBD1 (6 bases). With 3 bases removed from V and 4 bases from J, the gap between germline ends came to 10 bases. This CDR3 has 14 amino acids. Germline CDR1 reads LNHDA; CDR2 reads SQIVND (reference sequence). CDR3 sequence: CASSIGTNYNEQFF. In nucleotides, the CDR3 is TGTGCCAGTAGTATCGGGACAAATTACAATGAGCAGTTCTTC.

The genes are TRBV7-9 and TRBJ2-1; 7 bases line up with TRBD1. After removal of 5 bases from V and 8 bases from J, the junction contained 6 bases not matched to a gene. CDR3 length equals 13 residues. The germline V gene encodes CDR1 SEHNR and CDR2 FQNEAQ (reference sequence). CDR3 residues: CASSKQGCDEQFF. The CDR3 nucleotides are TGTGCCAGCAGCAAACAGGGGTGCGATGAGCAGTTCTTC.

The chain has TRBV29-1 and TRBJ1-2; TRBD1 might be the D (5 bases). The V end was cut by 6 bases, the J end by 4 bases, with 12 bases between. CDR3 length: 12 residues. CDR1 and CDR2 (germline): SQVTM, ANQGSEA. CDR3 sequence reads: CSVGDGPYGYTF. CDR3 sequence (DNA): TGCAGCGTAGGGGACGGCCCCTATGGCTACACCTTC.

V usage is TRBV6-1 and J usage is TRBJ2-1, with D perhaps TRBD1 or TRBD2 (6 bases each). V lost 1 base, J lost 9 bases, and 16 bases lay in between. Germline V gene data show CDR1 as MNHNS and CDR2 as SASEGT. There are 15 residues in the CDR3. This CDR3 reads CASSEVGGLPSEQFF. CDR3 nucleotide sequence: TGTGCCAGCAGTGAAGTAGGGGGACTCCCTTCTGAGCAGTTCTTC.

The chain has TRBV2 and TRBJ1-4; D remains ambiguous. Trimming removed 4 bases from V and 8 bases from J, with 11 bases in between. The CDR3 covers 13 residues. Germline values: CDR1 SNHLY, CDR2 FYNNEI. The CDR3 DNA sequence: TGTGCCAGCAGTGCTAATGAGGAGGAAAAACTGTTTTTT. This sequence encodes CASSANEEEKLFF. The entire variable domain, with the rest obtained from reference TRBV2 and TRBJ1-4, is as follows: EPEVTQTPSHQVTQMGQEVILRCVPISNHLYFYWYRQILGQKVEFLVSFYNNEISEKSEIFDDQFSVERPDGSNFTLKIRSTKLEDSAMYFCASSANEEEKLFFGSGTQLSVL.

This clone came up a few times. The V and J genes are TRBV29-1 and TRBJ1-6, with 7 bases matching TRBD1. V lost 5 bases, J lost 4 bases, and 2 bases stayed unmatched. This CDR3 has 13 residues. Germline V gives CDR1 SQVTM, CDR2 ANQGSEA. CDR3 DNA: TGCAGCGTTCTGACAGGGTATAATTCACCCCTCCACTTT. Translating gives CSVLTGYNSPLHF.

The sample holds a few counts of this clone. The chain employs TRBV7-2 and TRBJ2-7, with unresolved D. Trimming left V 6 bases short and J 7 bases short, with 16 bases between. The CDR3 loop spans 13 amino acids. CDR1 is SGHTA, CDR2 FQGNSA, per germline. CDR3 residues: CASRQKLGWEQYF. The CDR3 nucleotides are TGTGCCAGCAGGCAAAAGCTAGGTTGGGAGCAGTACTTC.

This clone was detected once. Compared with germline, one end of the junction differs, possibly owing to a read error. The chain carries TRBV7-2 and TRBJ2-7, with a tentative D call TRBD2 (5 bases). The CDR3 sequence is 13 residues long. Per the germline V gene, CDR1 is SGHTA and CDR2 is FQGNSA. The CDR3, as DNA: TGTGCCAGCAGCCTAGCTACTACCTACGAGCAGTACTTC. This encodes CASSLATTYEQYF.

In DNA form, the CDR3 reads TGTGCCAGCAGACTAGTTTCGGCTACGCAGTATTTT. As protein: CASRLVSATQYF. The J gene is TRBJ2-3, the V gene TRBV2; tentatively, D is TRBD2 (5 bases). This CDR3 is 12 amino acids long. Germline CDR1 and CDR2: SNHLY and FYNNEI. Trimming cost V 6 bases and J 8 bases, with 12 bases left between them.

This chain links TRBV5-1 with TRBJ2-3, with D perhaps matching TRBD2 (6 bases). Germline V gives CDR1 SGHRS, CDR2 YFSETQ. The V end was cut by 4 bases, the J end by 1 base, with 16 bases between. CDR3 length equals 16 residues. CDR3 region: CASSATRGARTDTQYF. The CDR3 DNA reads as TGCGCCAGCAGCGCAACCCGCGGGGCCCGCACAGATACGCAGTATTTT. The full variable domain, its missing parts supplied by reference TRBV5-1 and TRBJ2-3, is KAGVTQTPRYLIKTRGQQVTLSCSPISGHRSVSWYQQTPGQGLQFLFEYFSETQRNKGNFPGRFSGRQFSNSRSEMNVSTLELGDSALYLCASSATRGARTDTQYFGPGTRLTVL.

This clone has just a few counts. In DNA form, the CDR3 reads TGTGCCAGCAGCCAAGGACTAGCGGGGCCAGGGGCCCAGTACTTC. Translation gives CASSQGLAGPGAQYF. The chain uses TRBV14 and TRBJ2-5; 11 bases match TRBD2. V trimming: 1 base; J trimming: 9 bases; junction bases outside the gene matches: 7. The CDR3 runs 15 residues. Germline values: CDR1 SGHDN, CDR2 FVKESK.

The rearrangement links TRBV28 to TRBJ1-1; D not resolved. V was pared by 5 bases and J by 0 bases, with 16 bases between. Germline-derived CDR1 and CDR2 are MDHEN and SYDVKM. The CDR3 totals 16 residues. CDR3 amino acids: CASSPGSAGMNTEAFF. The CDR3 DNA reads TGTGCCAGCAGTCCCGGGTCCGCTGGCATGAACACTGAAGCTTTCTTT.

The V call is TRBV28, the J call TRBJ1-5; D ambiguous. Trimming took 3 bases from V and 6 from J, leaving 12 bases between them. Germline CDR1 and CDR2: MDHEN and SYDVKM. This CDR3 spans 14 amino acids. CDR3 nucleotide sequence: TGTGCCAGCAGTTTCCGGCCCTCCCCTCAGCCCCAGCATTTT. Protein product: CASSFRPSPQPQHF.

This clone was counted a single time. The CDR3 is CSVGTGGNEKLFF. The CDR3, as DNA: TGCAGCGTTGGGACAGGGGGAAATGAAAAACTGTTTTTT. The rearrangement links TRBV29-1 to TRBJ1-4; 10 bases are a match to TRBD1. Trimming at V came to 4 bases and at J to 5 bases, leaving 1 base not matched to a gene. The length of the CDR3 is 13 residues. Germline lookup yields CDR1 SQVTM and CDR2 ANQGSEA.